This is a list of T cell receptor beta chains from one sample in a study of CD8+CD57+ T cells in acquired aplastic anemia. TCRdb processed the reads anew with MiXCR; each CDR3 protein has one entry. Altogether over 250,000 distinct CDR3 sequences are present, 50% to 65% being singletons, with the ten largest covering under 1.5%. Material: sorted CD4+, CD8+, or CD8+CD57+ T cells (not recorded which) from PBMCs. These receptors were obtained from a human donor with aplastic anemia. Each CDR3 is given with its conserved first and last residue. D genes are given only for firm matches. Size values are once, few and many counts, or a class for expanded clones, and some rows have none.

clone_size j_call v_call d_call cdr3_aa cdr3_nt
many TRBJ1-4 TRBV5-1 - CASSPGQRATNEKLFF TGCGCCAGCAGCCCCGGACAGAGGGCAACTAATGAAAAACTGTTTTTT
few TRBJ2-3 TRBV9 - CASSVRPSNTDTQYF TGTGCCAGCAGCGTGAGGCCAAGCAACACAGATACGCAGTATTTT
many TRBJ2-5 TRBV14 - CASSQESGRGVRETQYF TGTGCCAGCAGTCAAGAATCTGGGAGAGGTGTACGAGAGACCCAGTACTTC
- TRBJ1-2 TRBV14 - CASSPYPLEALTF TGTGCCAGCAGCCCGTACCCTCTCGAGGCCCTCACCTTC
- TRBJ1-1 TRBV12-3/TRBV12-4 TRBD1 CASNKGQGLNTEAFF TGTGCCAGCAACAAGGGACAGGGACTGAACACTGAAGCTTTCTTT
many TRBJ2-2 TRBV20-1 TRBD1 CSASVTGEYTGELFF TGCAGTGCTAGCGTGACAGGGGAATACACCGGGGAGCTGTTTTTT
- TRBJ2-7 TRBV10-2 - CASSASPTGEQYF TGCGCCAGCAGTGCGAGCCCTACGGGGGAGCAGTACTTC
- TRBJ2-1 TRBV2 TRBD1 CASLSRDRASNEQFF TGTGCCAGCCTTAGCCGGGACAGAGCGTCCAATGAGCAGTTCTTC
- TRBJ2-3 TRBV20-1 TRBD2 CSAGPTSGADTQYF TGCAGTGCTGGGCCGACTAGCGGGGCAGATACGCAGTATTTT
- TRBJ2-6 TRBV29-1 - CSVDGDSSGANVLTF TGCAGCGTTGATGGGGATTCGTCTGGGGCCAACGTCCTGACTTTC
- TRBJ1-2 TRBV11-1 TRBD1 CASSRWTGTNYGYTF TGTGCCAGCAGCCGATGGACAGGTACTAACTATGGCTACACCTTC
- TRBJ2-5 TRBV7-6 TRBD1 CASSEDRGQWETQYF TGTGCCAGCAGCGAGGACAGGGGGCAATGGGAGACCCAGTACTTC
- TRBJ1-2 TRBV29-1 - CSVDDRLQGYGYTF TGCAGCGTTGATGACAGGCTCCAGGGCTATGGCTACACCTTC
- TRBJ1-1 TRBV5-1 - CASSYGGPTEAFF TGCGCCAGCAGTTACGGGGGGCCGACTGAAGCTTTCTTC
- TRBJ2-7 TRBV7-9 - CASSQRDHAEGEQYF TGTGCCAGCAGCCAACGGGACCACGCAGAGGGGGAGCAGTACTTC
- TRBJ1-2 TRBV14 - CASSQGLQYGYTF TGTGCCAGCAGCCAAGGGCTTCAGTATGGCTACACCTTC
- TRBJ1-1 TRBV12-3/TRBV12-4 - CASSPGGHTEAFF TGTGCCAGCAGTCCCGGGGGCCACACTGAAGCTTTCTTT
- TRBJ2-7 TRBV7-2 - CASSLRQGRTSSF TGTGCCAGCAGCCTCCGACAGGGAAGGACTAGCTCTTTC
many TRBJ1-6 TRBV19 TRBD1 CASSLQGYSPLHF TGTGCCAGTAGTCTACAGGGGTACTCACCCCTCCACTTT
once TRBJ1-2 TRBV5-1 TRBD1 CASSLRGTGGGDGYTF TGCGCCAGCAGCCTTCGGGGGACAGGGGGCGGAGATGGCTACACCTTC
- TRBJ2-3 TRBV6-4 TRBD2 CASSETSGSSTDTQYF TGTGCCAGCAGTGAGACTAGCGGGAGTAGCACAGATACGCAGTATTTT
many TRBJ2-7 TRBV29-1 TRBD2 CSAGGSLSEQYF TGCTCGGCGGGAGGATCACTAAGCGAGCAGTACTTC
- TRBJ2-7 TRBV19 TRBD1 CASSTTGGLYEQYF TGTGCCAGTAGTACGACAGGGGGCCTATACGAGCAGTACTTC
few TRBJ2-7 TRBV7-2 - CASSPQTGTYEQYF TGTGCCAGCAGCCCCCAGACAGGTACCTACGAGCAGTACTTC
- TRBJ2-5 TRBV5-1 TRBD1 CASSASGGQETQYF TGCGCCAGCAGCGCCTCAGGGGGCCAAGAGACCCAGTACTTC
- TRBJ1-4 TRBV20-1 - CSARDSYEKLFF TGCAGTGCTAGGGATAGTTATGAAAAACTGTTTTTT
many TRBJ1-5 TRBV3-1 - CASSQGYGYNQPQHF TGTGCCAGCAGCCAAGGGTACGGCTACAATCAGCCCCAGCATTTT
- TRBJ1-4 TRBV9 TRBD1 CASSVGTGLTNEKLFF TGTGCCAGCAGCGTGGGGACAGGGTTAACTAATGAAAAACTGTTTTTT
many TRBJ1-1 TRBV19 - CASSTQVAEAFF TGTGCCAGTAGTACTCAGGTGGCTGAAGCTTTCTTT
- TRBJ2-5 TRBV20-1 - CSARDWDQETQYF TGCAGTGCTAGAGATTGGGACCAAGAGACCCAGTACTTC
many TRBJ2-1 TRBV10-2 - CASSDPTAISYNEQFF TGCGCCAGCAGTGACCCGACAGCGATCTCCTACAATGAGCAGTTCTTC
many TRBJ2-2 TRBV5-1 - CASSLGFGGELFF TGCGCCAGCAGCCTCGGTTTCGGTGGGGAGCTGTTTTTT
- TRBJ2-3 TRBV20-1 TRBD2 CGLAGGTDTQYF TGCGGGCTAGCGGGGGGCACGGATACGCAGTATTTT
- TRBJ2-1 TRBV10-3 TRBD2 CAISEGLEDEQFF TGTGCCATCAGTGAAGGACTAGAAGATGAGCAGTTCTTC
- TRBJ2-1 TRBV19 TRBD1 CASSIGGQGTGEQFF TGTGCCAGTAGTATAGGGGGACAGGGAACGGGTGAGCAGTTCTTC
once TRBJ2-5 TRBV7-2 - CASSSSWGQETQYF TGTGCCAGCAGCTCCAGCTGGGGCCAAGAGACCCAGTACTTC
- TRBJ2-7 TRBV7-6 - CASSKRESSYEQYF TGTGCCAGCAGCAAACGAGAGAGCTCCTACGAGCAGTACTTC
- TRBJ1-6 TRBV5-1 - CASSRTAGSDNSPLRF TGCGCCAGCAGCCGTACGGCAGGGTCGGATAATTCACCCCTCCGCTTT
- TRBJ1-2 TRBV6-5 - CASSWQGGSAYTF TGTGCCAGCAGCTGGCAGGGAGGATCCGCCTACACCTTC
- TRBJ2-4 TRBV14 TRBD1 CASSGTGGGYIQYF TGTGCCAGCAGTGGGACAGGGGGCGGTTACATTCAGTACTTC